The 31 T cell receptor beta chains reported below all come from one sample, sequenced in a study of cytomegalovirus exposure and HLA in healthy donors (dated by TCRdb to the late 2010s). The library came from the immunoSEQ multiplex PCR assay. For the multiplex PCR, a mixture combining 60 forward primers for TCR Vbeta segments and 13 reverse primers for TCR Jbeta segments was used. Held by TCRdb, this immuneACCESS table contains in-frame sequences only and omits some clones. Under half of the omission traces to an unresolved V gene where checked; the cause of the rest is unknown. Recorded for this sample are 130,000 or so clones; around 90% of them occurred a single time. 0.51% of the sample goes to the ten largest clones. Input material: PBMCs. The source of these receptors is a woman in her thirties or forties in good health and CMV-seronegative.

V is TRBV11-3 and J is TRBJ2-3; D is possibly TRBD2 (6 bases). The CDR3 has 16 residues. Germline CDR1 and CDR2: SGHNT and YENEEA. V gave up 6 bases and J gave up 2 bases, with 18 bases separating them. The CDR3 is CASSPATGTLTDTQYF. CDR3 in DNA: TGTGCCAGCAGTCCTGCCACCGGGACTCTCACAGATACGCAGTATTTT.

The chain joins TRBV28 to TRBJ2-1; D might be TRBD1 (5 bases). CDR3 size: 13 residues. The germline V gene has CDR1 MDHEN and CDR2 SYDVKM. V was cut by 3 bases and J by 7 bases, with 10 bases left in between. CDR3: CASSFPGLNEQFF. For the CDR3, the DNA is TGTGCCAGCAGTTTCCCAGGGTTGAATGAGCAGTTCTTC.

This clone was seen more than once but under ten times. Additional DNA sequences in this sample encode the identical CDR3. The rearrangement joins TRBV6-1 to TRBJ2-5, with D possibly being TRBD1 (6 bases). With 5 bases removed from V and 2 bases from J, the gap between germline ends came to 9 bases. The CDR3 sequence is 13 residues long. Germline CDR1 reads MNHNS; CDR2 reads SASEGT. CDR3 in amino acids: CASSRGQQETQYF. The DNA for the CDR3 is TGTGCCAGCAGTCGCGGACAGCAAGAGACCCAGTACTTC.

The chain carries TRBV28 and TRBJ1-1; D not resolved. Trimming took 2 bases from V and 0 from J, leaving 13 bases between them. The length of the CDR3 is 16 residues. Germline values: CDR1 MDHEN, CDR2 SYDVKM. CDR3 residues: CASSLGGLGMNTEAFF. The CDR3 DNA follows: TGTGCCAGCAGTTTAGGAGGTCTCGGTATGAACACTGAAGCTTTCTTT.

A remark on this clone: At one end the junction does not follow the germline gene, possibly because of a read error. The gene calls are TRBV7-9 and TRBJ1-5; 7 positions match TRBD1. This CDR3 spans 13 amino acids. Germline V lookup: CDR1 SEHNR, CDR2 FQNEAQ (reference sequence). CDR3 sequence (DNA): TGTTCCAGCAGCTACGACAGGGCTGAGCCCCAGCATTTT. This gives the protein CSSSYDRAEPQHF.

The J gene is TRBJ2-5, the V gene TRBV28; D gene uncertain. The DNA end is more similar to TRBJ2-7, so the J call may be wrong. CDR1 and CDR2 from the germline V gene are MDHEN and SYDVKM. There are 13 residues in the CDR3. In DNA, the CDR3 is TGTGCCAGCAGTCCTGGTAATCCCTACGAGCAGTACTTC. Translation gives CASSPGNPYEQYF.

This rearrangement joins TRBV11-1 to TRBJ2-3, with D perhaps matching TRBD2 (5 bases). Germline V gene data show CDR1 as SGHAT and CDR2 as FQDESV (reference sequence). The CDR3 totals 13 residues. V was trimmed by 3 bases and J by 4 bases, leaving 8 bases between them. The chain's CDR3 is CASSLGDSDTQYF. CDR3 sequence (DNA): TGTGCCAGCAGCTTGGGAGATTCAGATACGCAGTATTTT.

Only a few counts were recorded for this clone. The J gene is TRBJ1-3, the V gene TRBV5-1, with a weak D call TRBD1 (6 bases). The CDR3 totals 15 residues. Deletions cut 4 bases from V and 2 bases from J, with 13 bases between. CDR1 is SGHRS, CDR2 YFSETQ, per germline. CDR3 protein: CASSRGQPAGNTIYF. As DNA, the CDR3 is TGCGCCAGCAGCCGAGGACAGCCTGCTGGAAACACCATATATTTT.

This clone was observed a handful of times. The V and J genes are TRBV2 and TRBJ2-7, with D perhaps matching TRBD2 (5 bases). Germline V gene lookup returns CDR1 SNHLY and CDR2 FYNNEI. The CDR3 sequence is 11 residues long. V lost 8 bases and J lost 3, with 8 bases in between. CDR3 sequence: CASGGLYEQYF. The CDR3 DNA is TGTGCCAGCGGAGGCCTCTACGAGCAGTACTTC.

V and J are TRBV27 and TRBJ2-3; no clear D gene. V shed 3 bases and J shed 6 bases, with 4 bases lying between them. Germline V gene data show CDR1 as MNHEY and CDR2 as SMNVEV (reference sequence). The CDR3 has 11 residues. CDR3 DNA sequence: TGTGCCAGCAGTTTCCTCGATACGCAGTATTTT. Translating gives CASSFLDTQYF.

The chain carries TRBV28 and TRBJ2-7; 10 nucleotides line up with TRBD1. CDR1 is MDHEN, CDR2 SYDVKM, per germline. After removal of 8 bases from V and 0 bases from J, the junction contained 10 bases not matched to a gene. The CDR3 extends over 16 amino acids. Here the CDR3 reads CASRGQGELSSYEQYF. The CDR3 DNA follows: TGTGCCAGCCGTGGACAGGGGGAACTTAGCTCCTACGAGCAGTACTTC.

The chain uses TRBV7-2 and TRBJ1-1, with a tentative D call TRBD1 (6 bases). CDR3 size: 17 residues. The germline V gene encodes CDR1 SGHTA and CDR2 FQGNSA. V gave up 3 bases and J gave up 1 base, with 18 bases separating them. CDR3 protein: CASSFVRWTARNTEAFF. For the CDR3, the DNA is TGTGCCAGCAGCTTCGTTCGATGGACAGCCCGGAACACTGAAGCTTTCTTT. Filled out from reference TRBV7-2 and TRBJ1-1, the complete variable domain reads GAGVSQSPSNKVTEKGKDVELRCDPISGHTALYWYRQSLGQGLEFLIYFQGNSAPDKSGLPSDRFSAERTGGSVSTLTIQRTQQEDSAVYLCASSFVRWTARNTEAFFGQGTRLTVV.

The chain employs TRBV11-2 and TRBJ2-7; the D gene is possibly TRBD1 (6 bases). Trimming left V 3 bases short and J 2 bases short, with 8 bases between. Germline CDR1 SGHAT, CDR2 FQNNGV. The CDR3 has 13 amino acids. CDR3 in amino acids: CASSFRTAYEQYF. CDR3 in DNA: TGTGCCAGCAGCTTTCGGACAGCCTACGAGCAGTACTTC.

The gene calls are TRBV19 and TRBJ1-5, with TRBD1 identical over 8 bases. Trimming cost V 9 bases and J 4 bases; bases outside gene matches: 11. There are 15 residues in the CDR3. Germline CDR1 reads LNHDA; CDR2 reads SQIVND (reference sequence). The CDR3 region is CASTTRTGLNQPQHF. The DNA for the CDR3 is TGTGCCAGCACGACAAGGACAGGGCTTAATCAGCCCCAGCATTTT.

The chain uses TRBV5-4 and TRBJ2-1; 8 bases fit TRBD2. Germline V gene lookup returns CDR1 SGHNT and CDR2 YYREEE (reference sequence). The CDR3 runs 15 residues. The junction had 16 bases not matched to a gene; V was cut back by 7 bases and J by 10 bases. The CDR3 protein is CASALGREAWLEQFF. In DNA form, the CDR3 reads TGTGCCAGCGCATTAGGGCGGGAGGCCTGGTTAGAGCAGTTCTTC.

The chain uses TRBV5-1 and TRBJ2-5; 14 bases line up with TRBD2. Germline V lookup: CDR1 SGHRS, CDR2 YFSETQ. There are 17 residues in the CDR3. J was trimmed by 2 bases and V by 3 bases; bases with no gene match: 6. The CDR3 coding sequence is TGCGCCAGCAGCTCGGGACTAGCGGGAGTGAGTCAAGAGACCCAGTACTTC. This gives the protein CASSSGLAGVSQETQYF.

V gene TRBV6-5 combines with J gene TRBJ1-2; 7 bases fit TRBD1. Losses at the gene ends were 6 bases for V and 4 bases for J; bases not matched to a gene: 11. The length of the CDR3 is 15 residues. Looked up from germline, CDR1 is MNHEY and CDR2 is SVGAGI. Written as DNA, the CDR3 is TGTGCCAGCAGAACCGGGGACAGCTCATTCTATGGCTACACCTTC. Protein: CASRTGDSSFYGYTF.

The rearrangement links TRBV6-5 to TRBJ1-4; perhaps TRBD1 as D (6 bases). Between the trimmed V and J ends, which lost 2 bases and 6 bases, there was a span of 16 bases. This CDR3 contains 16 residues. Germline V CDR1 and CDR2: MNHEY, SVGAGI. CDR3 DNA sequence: TGTGCCAGCAGTTACGGTGCGGGGGGCGATTATGAAAAACTGTTTTTT. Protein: CASSYGAGGDYEKLFF.

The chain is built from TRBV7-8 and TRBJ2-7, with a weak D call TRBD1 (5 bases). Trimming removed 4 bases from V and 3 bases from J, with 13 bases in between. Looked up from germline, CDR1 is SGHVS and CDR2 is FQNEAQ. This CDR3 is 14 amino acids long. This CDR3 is CASSSGTGNYEQYF. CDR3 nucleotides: TGTGCCAGCAGCTCCGGTACAGGAAACTACGAGCAGTACTTC. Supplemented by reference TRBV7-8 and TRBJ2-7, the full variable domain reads GAGVSQSPRYKVAKRGQDVALRCDPISGHVSLFWYQQALGQGPEFLTYFQNEAQLDKSGLPSDRFFAERPEGSVSTLKIQRTQQEDSAVYLCASSSGTGNYEQYFGPGTRLTVT.

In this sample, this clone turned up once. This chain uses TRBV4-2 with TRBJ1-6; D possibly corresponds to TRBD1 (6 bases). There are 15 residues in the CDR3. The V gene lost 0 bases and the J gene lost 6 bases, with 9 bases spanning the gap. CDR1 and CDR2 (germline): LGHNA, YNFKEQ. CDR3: CASSQEGARNSPLHF. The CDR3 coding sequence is TGTGCCAGCAGCCAAGAGGGGGCGCGTAATTCACCCCTCCACTTT.

The CDR3 here is CASSLGTGIYEQYF. The CDR3 coding sequence is TGTGCCAGCAGCTTAGGGACAGGGATCTACGAGCAGTACTTC. The chain links TRBV7-2 to TRBJ2-7; 8 bases fit TRBD1. The CDR3 consists of 14 residues. With V trimmed by 1 base and J by 3 bases, 2 bases remained unmatched. CDR1 and CDR2 from the germline V gene are SGHTA and FQGNSA.

The CDR3 sequence: CASSYSLSGNYEQYF. The CDR3 bases are TGTGCCAGCAGTTACTCGTTATCGGGGAACTACGAGCAGTACTTC. V gene TRBV6-6 combines with J gene TRBJ2-7; possible D gene TRBD2, 5 bases. This CDR3 comprises 15 residues. The germline V gene encodes CDR1 MNHNY and CDR2 SVGAGI (reference sequence). Trimming stripped 0 bases from V and 3 bases from J, with 12 bases between.

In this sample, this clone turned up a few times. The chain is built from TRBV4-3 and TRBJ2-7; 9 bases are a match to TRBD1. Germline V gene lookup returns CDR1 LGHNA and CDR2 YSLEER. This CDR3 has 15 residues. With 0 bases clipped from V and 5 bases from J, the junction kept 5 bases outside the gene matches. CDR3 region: CASSQERGQGHEQYF. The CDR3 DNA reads TGCGCCAGCAGCCAAGAAAGGGGACAGGGCCACGAGCAGTACTTC.

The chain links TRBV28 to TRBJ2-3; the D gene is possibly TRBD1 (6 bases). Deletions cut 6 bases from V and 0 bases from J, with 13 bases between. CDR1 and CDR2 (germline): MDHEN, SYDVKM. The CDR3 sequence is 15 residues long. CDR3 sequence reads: CASRGRGASTDTQYF. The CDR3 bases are TGTGCCAGCAGGGGCAGGGGAGCTAGCACAGATACGCAGTATTTT. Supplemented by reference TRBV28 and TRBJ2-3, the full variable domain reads DVKVTQSSRYLVKRTGEKVFLECVQDMDHENMFWYRQDPGLGLRLIYFSYDVKMKEKGDIPEGYSVSREKKERFSLILESASTNQTSMYLCASRGRGASTDTQYFGPGTRLTVL.

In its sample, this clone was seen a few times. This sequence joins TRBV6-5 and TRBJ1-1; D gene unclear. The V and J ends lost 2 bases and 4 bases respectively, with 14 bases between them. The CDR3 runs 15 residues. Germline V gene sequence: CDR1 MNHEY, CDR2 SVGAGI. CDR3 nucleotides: TGTGCCAGCAGTTACCACAGCTTTGGGTCCACTGAAGCTTTCTTT. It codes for CASSYHSFGSTEAFF.

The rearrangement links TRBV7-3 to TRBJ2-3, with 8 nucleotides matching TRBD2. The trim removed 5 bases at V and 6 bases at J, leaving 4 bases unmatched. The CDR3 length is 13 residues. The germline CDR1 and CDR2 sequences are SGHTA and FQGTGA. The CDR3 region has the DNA TGTGCCAGCAGCCGGGAGGGCCGCGATACGCAGTATTTT. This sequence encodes CASSREGRDTQYF. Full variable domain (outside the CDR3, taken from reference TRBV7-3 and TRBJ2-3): GAGVSQTPSNKVTEKGKYVELRCDPISGHTALYWYRQSLGQGPEFLIYFQGTGAADDSGLPNDRFFAVRPEGSVSTLKIQRTERGDSAVYLCASSREGRDTQYFGPGTRLTVL.

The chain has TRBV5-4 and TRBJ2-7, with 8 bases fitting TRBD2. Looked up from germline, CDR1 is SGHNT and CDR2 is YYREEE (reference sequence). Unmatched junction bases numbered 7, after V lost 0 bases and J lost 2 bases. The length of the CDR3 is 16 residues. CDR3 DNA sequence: TGTGCCAGCAGCTTGGGTCTTCGGACTAGCACCTACGAGCAGTACTTC. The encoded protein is CASSLGLRTSTYEQYF.

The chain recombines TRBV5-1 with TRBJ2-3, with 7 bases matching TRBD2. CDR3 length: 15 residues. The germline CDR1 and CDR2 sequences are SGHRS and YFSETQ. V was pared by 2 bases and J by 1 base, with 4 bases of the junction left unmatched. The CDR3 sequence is CASSLGDYRTDTQYF. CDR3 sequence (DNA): TGCGCCAGCAGCTTAGGGGACTATCGCACAGATACGCAGTATTTT.

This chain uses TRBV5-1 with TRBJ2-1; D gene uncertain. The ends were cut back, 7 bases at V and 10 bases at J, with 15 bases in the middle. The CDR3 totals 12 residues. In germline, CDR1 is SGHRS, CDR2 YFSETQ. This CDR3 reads CASHRSDGEQFF. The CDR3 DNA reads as TGCGCCAGCCATCGGAGCGACGGGGAGCAGTTCTTC.

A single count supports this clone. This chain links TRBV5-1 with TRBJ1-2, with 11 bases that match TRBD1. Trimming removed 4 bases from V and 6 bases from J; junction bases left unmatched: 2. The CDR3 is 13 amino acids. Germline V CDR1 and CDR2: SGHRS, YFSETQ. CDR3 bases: TGCGCCAGCAGCAGGGGACAGGGGGATGGCTACACCTTC. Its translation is CASSRGQGDGYTF.

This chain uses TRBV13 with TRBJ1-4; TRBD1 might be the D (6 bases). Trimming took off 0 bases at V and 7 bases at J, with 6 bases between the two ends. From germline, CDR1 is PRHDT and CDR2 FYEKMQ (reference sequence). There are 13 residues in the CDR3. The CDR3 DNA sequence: TGTGCCAGCAGCTTAGGACAGGGTGAAAAACTGTTTTTT. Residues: CASSLGQGEKLFF.